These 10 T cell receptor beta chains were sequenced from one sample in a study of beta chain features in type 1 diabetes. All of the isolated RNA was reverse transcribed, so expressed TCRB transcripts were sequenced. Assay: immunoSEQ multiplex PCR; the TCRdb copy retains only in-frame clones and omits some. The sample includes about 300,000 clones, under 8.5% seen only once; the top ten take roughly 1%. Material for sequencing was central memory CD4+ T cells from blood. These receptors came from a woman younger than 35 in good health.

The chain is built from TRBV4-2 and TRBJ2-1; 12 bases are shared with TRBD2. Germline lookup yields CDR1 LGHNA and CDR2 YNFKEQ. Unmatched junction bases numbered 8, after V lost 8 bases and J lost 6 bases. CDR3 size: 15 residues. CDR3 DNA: TGTGCCAGCGCTAGCGGGGGGGCAGGTCCCAATGAGCAGTTCTTC. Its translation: CASASGGAGPNEQFF.

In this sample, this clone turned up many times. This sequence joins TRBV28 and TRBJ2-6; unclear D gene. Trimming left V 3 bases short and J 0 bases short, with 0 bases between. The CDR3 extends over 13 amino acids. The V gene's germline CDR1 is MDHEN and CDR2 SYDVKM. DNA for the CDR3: TGTGCCAGCAGTTTCTCTGGGGCCAACGTCCTGACTTTC. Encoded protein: CASSFSGANVLTF. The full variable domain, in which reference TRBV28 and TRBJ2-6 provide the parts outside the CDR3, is DVKVTQSSRYLVKRTGEKVFLECVQDMDHENMFWYRQDPGLGLRLIYFSYDVKMKEKGDIPEGYSVSREKKERFSLILESASTNQTSMYLCASSFSGANVLTFGAGSRLTVL.

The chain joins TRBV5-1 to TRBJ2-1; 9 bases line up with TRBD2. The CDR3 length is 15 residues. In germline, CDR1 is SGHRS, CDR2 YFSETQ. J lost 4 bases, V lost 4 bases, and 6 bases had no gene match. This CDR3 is CASSLSGGSYNEQFF. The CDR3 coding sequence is TGCGCCAGCAGCCTGAGCGGGGGGTCATACAATGAGCAGTTCTTC.

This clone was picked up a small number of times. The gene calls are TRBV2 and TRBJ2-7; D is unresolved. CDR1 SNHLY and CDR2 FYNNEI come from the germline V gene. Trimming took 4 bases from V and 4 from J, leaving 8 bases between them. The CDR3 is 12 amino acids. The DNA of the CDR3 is TGTGCCAGCAGTGGTCAGCAATACGAGCAGTACTTC. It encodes CASSGQQYEQYF.

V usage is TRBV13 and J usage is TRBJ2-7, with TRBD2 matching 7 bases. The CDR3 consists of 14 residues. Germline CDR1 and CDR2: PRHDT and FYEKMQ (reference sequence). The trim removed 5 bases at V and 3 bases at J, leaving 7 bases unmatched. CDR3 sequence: CASSPSGIGYEQYF. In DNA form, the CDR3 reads TGTGCCAGCAGCCCAAGCGGGATAGGCTACGAGCAGTACTTC.

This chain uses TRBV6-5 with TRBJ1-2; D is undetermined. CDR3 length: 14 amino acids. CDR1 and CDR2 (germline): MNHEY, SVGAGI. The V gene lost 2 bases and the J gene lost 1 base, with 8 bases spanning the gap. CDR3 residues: CASSYVAGNYGYTF. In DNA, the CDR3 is TGTGCCAGCAGTTACGTAGCTGGTAACTATGGCTACACCTTC.

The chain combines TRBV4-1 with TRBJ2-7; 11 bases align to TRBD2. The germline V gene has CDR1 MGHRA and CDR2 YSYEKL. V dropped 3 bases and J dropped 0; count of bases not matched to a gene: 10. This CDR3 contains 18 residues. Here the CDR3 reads CASSQRGTSGLSSYEQYF. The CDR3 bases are TGCGCCAGCAGCCAGAGAGGGACTAGCGGTTTAAGCTCCTACGAGCAGTACTTC.

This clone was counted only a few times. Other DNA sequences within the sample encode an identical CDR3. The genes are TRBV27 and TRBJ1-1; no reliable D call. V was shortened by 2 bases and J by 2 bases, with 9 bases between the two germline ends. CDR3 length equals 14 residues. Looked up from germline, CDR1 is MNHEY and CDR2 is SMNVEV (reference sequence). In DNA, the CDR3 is TGTGCCAGCAGTTTAGCAGGAACAAACACTGAAGCTTTCTTT. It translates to CASSLAGTNTEAFF.

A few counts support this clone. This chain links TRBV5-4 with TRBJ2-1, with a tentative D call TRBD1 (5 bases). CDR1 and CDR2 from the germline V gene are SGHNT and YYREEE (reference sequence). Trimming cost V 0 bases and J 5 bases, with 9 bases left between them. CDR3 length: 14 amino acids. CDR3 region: CASSLVAGNNEQFF. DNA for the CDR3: TGTGCCAGCAGCTTGGTGGCAGGGAACAATGAGCAGTTCTTC.

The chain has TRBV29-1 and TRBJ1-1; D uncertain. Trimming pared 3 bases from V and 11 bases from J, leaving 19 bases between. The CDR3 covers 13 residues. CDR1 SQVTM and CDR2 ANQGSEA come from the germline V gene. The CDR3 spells CSVDFIQWRHAFF. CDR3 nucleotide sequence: TGCAGCGTTGATTTCATACAGTGGAGACATGCTTTCTTT.